These 26 T cell receptor beta chains share one sample of origin, sequenced in a study of beta chain features in type 1 diabetes. What was sequenced were expressed TCRB transcripts, since all of the isolated RNA had been reverse transcribed. The assay was immunoSEQ multiplex PCR, and TCRdb's table has in-frame clones only and misses some. The sample contains some 300,000 clones, about 8.5% of which appear only once. Sequenced material: central memory CD4+ T cells from blood. The receptor source for this set is a woman between 18 and 29 years old in good health.

The genes are TRBV18 and TRBJ1-5, with D uncertain. From germline, CDR1 is KGHSH and CDR2 LQKENI. CDR3 size: 15 residues. Trimming removed 2 bases at V and 4 bases at J, with 12 bases between. The CDR3 DNA reads as TGTGCCAGCTCACCATCGAACAGTCTTAATCAGCCCCAGCATTTT. It translates to CASSPSNSLNQPQHF.

This sequence joins TRBV27 and TRBJ2-4; a possible D gene is TRBD1 (8 bases). Trimming pared 5 bases from V and 9 bases from J, leaving 17 bases between. Germline V gene data show CDR1 as MNHEY and CDR2 as SMNVEV (reference sequence). The CDR3 length is 14 residues. This chain's CDR3 is CASSRQGASGIQYF. DNA for the CDR3: TGTGCCAGCAGTCGTCAGGGGGCTAGCGGCATTCAGTACTTC.

V and J are TRBV7-6 and TRBJ1-3; D not certain. V lost 4 bases, J lost 0 bases, and 13 bases lay in between. The CDR3 is 16 residues long. The germline V gene encodes CDR1 SGHVS and CDR2 FNYEAQ. The CDR3 loop reads CASSSYTTGSGNTIYF. The CDR3 nucleotides are TGTGCCAGCAGCTCCTACACAACTGGCTCTGGAAACACCATATATTTT.

V and J are TRBV7-2 and TRBJ2-5, with D possibly being TRBD2 (5 bases). The CDR3 contains 14 residues. V was clipped by 5 bases and J by 3 bases, with 13 bases between them. Germline CDR1 reads SGHTA; CDR2 reads FQGNSA. For the CDR3, the DNA is TGTGCCAGCAGCCGCGGGCTCCAAGAAGAGACCCAGTACTTC. It is translated as CASSRGLQEETQYF.

This clone was counted a few times. This sequence joins TRBV19 and TRBJ1-2; D uncertain. The V end lost 4 bases, the J end lost 8 bases, and 14 bases lay between the germline ends. Germline lookup yields CDR1 LNHDA and CDR2 SQIVND (reference sequence). The CDR3 is made up of 13 amino acids. This chain's CDR3 is CASSRRELGGYTF. The CDR3, as DNA: TGTGCCAGTAGTAGACGGGAGCTCGGCGGCTACACCTTC.

This chain links TRBV18 with TRBJ1-5; D call uncertain. CDR3 length: 14 amino acids. Germline CDR1 reads KGHSH; CDR2 reads LQKENI. V dropped 2 bases and J dropped 3 bases, with 8 bases sitting between them. The CDR3 sequence: CASSPGGFNQPQHF. CDR3 nucleotides: TGTGCCAGCTCACCAGGCGGCTTCAATCAGCCCCAGCATTTT.

This clone was counted at least ten times. The chain carries TRBV27 and TRBJ2-4; D may be TRBD1 or TRBD2 (5 bases each). Germline loops: CDR1 MNHEY, CDR2 SMNVEV (reference sequence). V lost 3 bases and J lost 10, with 13 bases in between. CDR3 length: 13 residues. In nucleotides, the CDR3 is TGTGCCAGCAGTTTTACCGGGACCCCGATTCAGTACTTC. It is translated as CASSFTGTPIQYF.

J is TRBJ2-7 and V is TRBV29-1, with D perhaps TRBD1 (6 bases). Trimming stripped 0 bases from V and 9 bases from J, with 27 bases between. CDR1 and CDR2 (germline): SQVTM, ANQGSEA. This CDR3 contains 17 residues. DNA of the CDR3: TGCAGCGTTGAAGATTTTTGGGGGCAGGGCGCCTCCGCGGGGCAGTACTTC. This encodes CSVEDFWGQGASAGQYF.

This sequence joins TRBV5-6 and TRBJ2-7; D is undetermined. V lost 6 bases and J 3 bases, leaving 16 bases between the germline ends. CDR1 is SGHDT, CDR2 YYEEEE, per germline. The CDR3 consists of 14 residues. The CDR3 here is CASTRRWENYEQYF. The CDR3 coding sequence is TGTGCCAGCACCCGGAGATGGGAAAACTACGAGCAGTACTTC.

The sample holds a few counts of this clone. The chain combines TRBV6-5 with TRBJ2-7, with a tentative D call TRBD2 (6 bases). Trimming removed 5 bases from V and 4 bases from J, with 15 bases in between. The germline V gene encodes CDR1 MNHEY and CDR2 SVGAGI. The CDR3 runs 14 residues. The CDR3 spells CASSPRETGYEQYF. The CDR3 coding sequence is TGTGCCAGCAGTCCTCGGGAGACCGGATACGAGCAGTACTTC.

This clone has a handful of counts. This sequence joins TRBV4-2 and TRBJ2-1, with 9 bases identical to TRBD2. V shed 3 bases, J shed 5 bases, and the junction held 14 bases outside the gene matches. Germline V gives CDR1 LGHNA, CDR2 YNFKEQ. The CDR3 spans 18 residues. In DNA form, the CDR3 reads TGTGCCAGCAGCCATTTTCACCCTCTGACTAGCGGTAACAATGAGCAGTTCTTC. Residues: CASSHFHPLTSGNNEQFF.

The V gene is TRBV9, the J gene TRBJ2-7; a weak D match, TRBD2 (5 bases). The CDR3 consists of 16 residues. V shed 3 bases and J shed 9 bases, with 25 bases lying between them. CDR1 and CDR2 from the germline V gene are SGDLS and YYNGEE. The CDR3 loop is CASSGPPYPGSFGQYF. In DNA, the CDR3 is TGTGCCAGCAGCGGTCCTCCTTACCCTGGGAGTTTCGGGCAGTACTTC. Variable domain in full (rest from reference TRBV9 and TRBJ2-7): DSGVTQTPKHLITATGQRVTLRCSPRSGDLSVYWYQQSLDQGLQFLIQYYNGEERAKGNILERFSAQQFPDLHSELNLSSLELGDSALYFCASSGPPYPGSFGQYFGPGTRLTVT.

This sequence joins TRBV27 and TRBJ1-2; TRBD1 might be the D (5 bases). Between the trimmed V and J ends, which lost 8 bases and 7 bases, there was a span of 26 bases. CDR3 length equals 16 residues. CDR1 MNHEY and CDR2 SMNVEV come from the germline V gene (reference sequence). The CDR3 here is CASGGAGGRLEAGYTF. Here the CDR3 DNA reads TGTGCCAGCGGTGGGGCAGGAGGTCGTTTAGAGGCTGGCTACACCTTC.

This rearrangement joins TRBV5-6 to TRBJ2-2; the match to TRBD2 covers 8 bases. Germline trimming cut 3 bases from V and 6 bases from J; bases unmatched to any gene: 7. Per the germline V gene, CDR1 is SGHDT and CDR2 is YYEEEE. The CDR3 spans 15 residues. In DNA, the CDR3 is TGTGCCAGCAGCTGGGGACTAGTTAGCGCCGGGGAGCTGTTTTTT. Protein product: CASSWGLVSAGELFF.

The V gene is TRBV7-2, the J gene TRBJ2-1, with 10 positions matching TRBD1. This CDR3 is 16 amino acids long. CDR1 and CDR2 from the germline V gene are SGHTA and FQGNSA. V was clipped by 2 bases and J by 8 bases; unmatched bases: 9. CDR3 DNA sequence: TGTGCCAGCAGCTTACAGGGGACAGGGGTAATGGATGAGCAGTTCTTC. Translating gives CASSLQGTGVMDEQFF.

This clone was counted between two and nine times. The V gene is TRBV5-6, the J gene TRBJ2-5, with D possibly matching TRBD2 (5 bases). Between the trimmed V and J ends, which lost 1 base and 5 bases, there was a span of 15 bases. The CDR3 has 15 residues. CDR1 SGHDT and CDR2 YYEEEE come from the germline V gene. The CDR3 sequence is CASSLIDYSGETQYF. CDR3 nucleotide sequence: TGTGCCAGCAGCTTGATAGACTACTCTGGGGAGACCCAGTACTTC.

This clone was recorded a few times. The chain recombines TRBV7-6 with TRBJ2-1, with no clear D. The V gene lost 5 bases and the J gene lost 0 bases, with 8 bases spanning the gap. Looked up from germline, CDR1 is SGHVS and CDR2 is FNYEAQ. The CDR3 loop spans 14 amino acids. The CDR3 DNA sequence: TGTGCCAGCAGCCCGCACGGCTCCTACAATGAGCAGTTCTTC. The encoded protein is CASSPHGSYNEQFF.

This sequence joins TRBV11-2 and TRBJ2-2; TRBD2 matches 10 bases. CDR1 and CDR2 (germline): SGHAT, FQNNGV. V was pared by 2 bases and J by 2 bases, with 2 bases of the junction left unmatched. The CDR3 sequence is 16 residues long. The DNA for the CDR3 is TGTGCCAGCAGCTTATTAGCGGGAGGCAACACCGGGGAGCTGTTTTTT. It codes for CASSLLAGGNTGELFF.

This clone appeared a few times. The chain uses TRBV7-2 and TRBJ2-7, with a tentative D call TRBD2 (5 bases). CDR1 is SGHTA and CDR2 is FQGNSA in the germline V gene. CDR3 length equals 14 residues. V lost 5 bases and J 3 bases, leaving 14 bases between the germline ends. Here the CDR3 reads CASSQDGGSYEQYF. As DNA, the CDR3 is TGTGCCAGCAGCCAAGATGGAGGCAGCTACGAGCAGTACTTC.

This clone has a handful of counts. V usage is TRBV19 and J usage is TRBJ2-7; no definite D call. The CDR3 consists of 16 residues. Germline assignment: CDR1 LNHDA and CDR2 SQIVND (reference sequence). The ends were cut back, 4 bases at V and 4 bases at J, with 20 bases in the middle. In nucleotides, the CDR3 is TGTGCCAGTAGTACCCTCCCAGGTACCTTGATGTACGAGCAGTACTTC. Translation: CASSTLPGTLMYEQYF.

This clone has only a few counts. The rearrangement uses TRBV15 and TRBJ1-5, with D possibly TRBD1 on 5 matching bases. CDR1 and CDR2 from the germline V gene are LNHNV and YYDKDF (reference sequence). The V end was cut by 3 bases, the J end by 3 bases, with 15 bases between. This CDR3 has 16 amino acids. The CDR3 sequence is CATSRWIRGSNQPQHF. Here the CDR3 DNA reads TGTGCCACCAGCAGGTGGATCCGGGGCTCCAATCAGCCCCAGCATTTT.

This clone was counted a few times. The chain carries TRBV4-2 and TRBJ1-3; D uncertain. CDR1 and CDR2 (germline): LGHNA, YNFKEQ. Trimming left V 4 bases short and J 3 bases short, with 10 bases between. The CDR3 consists of 14 residues. Written as DNA, the CDR3 is TGTGCCAGCAGCCCCGACGGCATTGGAAACACCATATATTTT. It specifies CASSPDGIGNTIYF.

DNA for the CDR3: TGTGCCAGCTACAGGGACGGTGTAGATACGCAGTATTTT. Its translation: CASYRDGVDTQYF. This sequence joins TRBV6-5 and TRBJ2-3; TRBD1 might be the D (6 bases). The CDR3 length is 13 residues. V gave up 8 bases and J gave up 5 bases, with 14 bases separating them. Germline V gene sequence: CDR1 MNHEY, CDR2 SVGAGI.

About this clone itself: This specimen includes other DNA sequences encoding the same CDR3. The rearrangement links TRBV30 to TRBJ1-1; TRBD1 agrees at 7 bases. The trim removed 3 bases at V and 4 bases at J, leaving 2 bases unmatched. The CDR3 is made up of 12 amino acids. Germline V gene sequence: CDR1 GTSNPN, CDR2 SVGIG (reference sequence). CDR3 loop: CAWSQGGTEAFF. CDR3 nucleotide sequence: TGTGCCTGGAGCCAGGGGGGCACTGAAGCTTTCTTT.

This clone has just a few counts. CDR3 region: CASSLSGDEKLFF. The CDR3, as DNA: TGTGCCAGCAGTCTCTCCGGGGATGAAAAACTGTTTTTT. This sequence joins TRBV6-6 and TRBJ1-4; no clear D gene. This CDR3 comprises 13 residues. V lost 5 bases and J lost 6, with 10 bases in between. Germline values: CDR1 MNHNY, CDR2 SVGAGI (reference sequence).

The table lists this clone with many counts. V gene TRBV19 combines with J gene TRBJ2-6; 7 positions match TRBD1. V gave up 6 bases and J gave up 0 bases; unmatched junction bases: 11. The CDR3 length is 18 residues. Germline assignment: CDR1 LNHDA and CDR2 SQIVND (reference sequence). The CDR3 region is CASRPRDSTFSGANVLTF. In DNA, the CDR3 is TGTGCCAGTAGACCTCGGGACAGTACATTCTCTGGGGCCAACGTCCTGACTTTC. Full variable domain (rest looked up from reference TRBV19 and TRBJ2-6): DGGITQSPKYLFRKEGQNVTLSCEQNLNHDAMYWYRQDPGQGLRLIYYSQIVNDFQKGDIAEGYSVSREKKESFPLTVTSAQKNPTAFYLCASRPRDSTFSGANVLTFGAGSRLTVL.